The sequence of this TCR beta chain was determined in a study of response to subunit inactivated influenza vaccine. Germline V CDR1 and CDR2: LNHNV, YYDKDF (reference sequence). V lost 0 bases and J 10 bases, leaving 16 bases between the germline ends. The CDR3 has 15 amino acids. TCRdb analysed the RT-PCR reads with MiXCR anew, one entry per CDR3 protein. Here the sample spans 500,000 to 600,000 distinct CDR3 sequences, 10% to 15% being singletons. Whole-study findings and limits: That few new T cells are recruited by each seasonal influenza vaccination was the authors' suggestion.

Turning to this clonotype: Its antigen is as yet unknown.

The sequence derives from a man aged 50 to 59 who received an inactivated influenza vaccine. Sequencing was performed on PBMCs from blood, taken 35 to 45 days after vaccination. V is TRBV15 and J is TRBJ2-1; tentative D call: TRBD2 (5 bases). CDR3 residues: CATSRDGDPGREQFF. Written as DNA, the CDR3 is TGTGCCACCAGCAGAGATGGCGACCCGGGAAGGGAGCAGTTCTTC. The whole variable domain, remainder taken from reference TRBV15 and TRBJ2-1, is DAMVIQNPRYQVTQFGKPVTLSCSQTLNHNVMYWYQQKSSQAPKLLFHYYDKDFNNEADTPDNFQSRRPNTSFCFLDIRSPGLGDTAMYLCATSRDGDPGREQFFGPGTRLTVL.